One sample yielded the 6 T cell receptor beta chains listed below, sequenced in a study of T cells in Graves' hyperthyroidism and ophthalmopathy. The TCR beta CDR3 regions underwent amplification using RNA transcripts as the source. A set of HTBI primers served as the primers for a first-round RT-PCR of the TCR CDR3. From the multiplex PCR reads, TCRdb called clonotypes with MiXCR, one entry per CDR3 protein. This sample has 300,000 to 350,000 distinct CDR3 sequences, with roughly 21% found just once. Sample: blood. The receptors were gathered from a woman aged 50 to 60 with Graves' hyperthyroidism.

This sequence joins TRBV18 and TRBJ1-1, with a weak D call TRBD1 (5 bases). V shed 4 bases and J shed 4 bases, with 16 bases lying between them. Germline values: CDR1 KGHSH, CDR2 LQKENI. The CDR3 covers 15 residues. CDR3 sequence reads: CASSLLGDRGTEAFF. Here the CDR3 DNA reads TGTGCCAGCTCACTCCTCGGGGACCGCGGCACTGAAGCTTTCTTT.

This clonotype was seen ten or more times. This chain uses TRBV6-1 with TRBJ2-3; TRBD2 aligns across 11 bases. After removal of 7 bases from V and 1 base from J, the junction contained 10 bases not matched to a gene. Germline lookup yields CDR1 MNHNS and CDR2 SASEGT. The CDR3 is 17 residues long. The CDR3 DNA reads TGTGCCAGCAAGAGGGTAGCGGGAGGGCCGGGCACAGATACGCAGTATTTT. As protein: CASKRVAGGPGTDTQYF.

This clonotype was recorded at least ten times. The chain carries TRBV29-1 and TRBJ2-7; weak D call: TRBD2 (6 bases). Trimming stripped 2 bases from V and 4 bases from J, with 12 bases between. This CDR3 spans 13 amino acids. Germline V lookup: CDR1 SQVTM, CDR2 ANQGSEA. The CDR3 here is CSVESVSGYEQYF. The CDR3 DNA is TGCAGCGTTGAATCAGTTAGCGGATACGAGCAGTACTTC.

There are many counts of this clonotype. The chain joins TRBV7-3 to TRBJ2-3; 9 bases are a match to TRBD2. Germline V gene lookup returns CDR1 SGHTA and CDR2 FQGTGA. The CDR3 totals 16 residues. Trimming at V came to 0 bases and at J to 4 bases, leaving 5 bases not matched to a gene. This chain's CDR3 is CASSLTSGRLADTQYF. The DNA for the CDR3 is TGTGCCAGCAGCTTAACCAGCGGGAGGCTCGCAGATACGCAGTATTTT.

There are many counts of this clonotype. The rearrangement uses TRBV7-9 and TRBJ2-5, with 9 positions matching TRBD2. The length of the CDR3 is 16 residues. Germline V CDR1 and CDR2: SEHNR, FQNEAQ (reference sequence). J gave up 2 bases and V 2 bases, and 6 bases lay outside the gene matches. Written as DNA, the CDR3 is TGTGCCAGCAGCTTACAGCTAGCGGGGTTACAAGAGACCCAGTACTTC. Protein product: CASSLQLAGLQETQYF.

The DNA for the CDR3 is TGCAGCGTTGATCCTGGGGGCTACACCTTC. Translating it yields CSVDPGGYTF. The chain links TRBV29-1 to TRBJ1-2; D is unresolved. Trimming cost V 3 bases and J 8 bases, with 7 bases left between them. The CDR3 has 10 amino acids. Germline CDR1 is SQVTM and CDR2 is ANQGSEA.